This TCR beta chain comes out of a study of T-cell reconstitution after alpha-beta-depleted transplantation in children. Looked up from germline, CDR1 is DFQATT and CDR2 is SNEGSKA (reference sequence). The germline V and J ends were trimmed by 7 bases and 0 bases, with 15 bases remaining between them. This CDR3 is built from 14 residues. Using unique molecular identifiers, the investigators prepared the TCRbeta library. TCRdb re-called the PCR reads with MiXCR, one entry per CDR3 protein. The sample consists of approximately 270,000 distinct CDR3 sequences, more than 8% of them appearing once. The V and J genes are TRBV20-1 and TRBJ1-2; D is possibly TRBD1 (5 bases). The source is a human donor who donated a stem cell graft to a child with SCID. The source was PBMCs from the stem cell graft donor, collected from the stem cell graft. The CDR3 DNA reads as TGCAGTGTAATTCGACGGGGCACTAACTATGGCTACACCTTC. This gives the protein CSVIRRGTNYGYTF.